The rows below give T cell receptor beta chains drawn from one sample of a study of metastatic and nonmetastatic thyroid tumors. TCRdb recomputed clones from the PCR reads via MiXCR. This sample has under 9,500 clones; 24% occur once, and the top ten carry about a sixth. The sequenced material came from tumor tissue. These receptors came from a female donor with papillary thyroid cancer or a benign thyroid nodule (not recorded which). Some clones in this sample may be carry-over from other donors' samples. Both conserved end residues are part of each CDR3.

>TRBV28
CASSPGTSGNTEAFF
>TRBV30
CAWSKSLEQYF
>TRBV7-9
CASSPEALGGYTF
>TRBV7-3
CASSSGTSKETQYF
>TRBV6-1
CASSGTGRLIEQYF
>TRBV12-3/TRBV12-4
CASSSRPSSYEQYF
>TRBV6-4
CATRSKGLAGVSRLADTQYF
>TRBV4-2
CASSGGLAGQETQYF
>TRBV20-1
CSARGAGGRYQPQHF
>TRBV7-9
CASSSLYRGQETQYF
>TRBV6-5
CASSYSTSGSPYEQYF
>TRBV19
CASGRQGQTYGYTF
>TRBV2
CAILLSGTSDRLIAYNEQFF
>TRBV30
CAWSAGTAYEQYF
>TRBV5-4
CASSLTSGSTDTQYF
>TRBV5-1
CASSLGSRGADTQYF
>TRBV18
CASQQVGGTTGNTIYF
>TRBV28
CASCPSPGQGFGELFF
>TRBV6-2/TRBV6-3
CASSYEHPRETQYF
>TRBV5-1
CASSLVTDKTQYF
>TRBV27
CASSPATGLAGVGASTVELFF
>TRBV6-1
CARRRQAWGEKLFF
>TRBV5-1
CASSLGQREETQYF
>TRBV5-6
CASSLALAGLTGELFF
>TRBV18
CASSPATQGKSNQPQHF
>TRBV5-1
CASSQGLAVLASPDTGELFF
>TRBV20-1
CSAGDHRLAHNEQFF
>TRBV7-2
CASSPGVAVTDTQYF
>TRBV9
CASSVRAQTYNEQFF
>TRBV6-2/TRBV6-3
CASSPSTETQYF
>TRBV28
CARSLGSGGTGELFF
>TRBV12-3/TRBV12-4
CASSPGGNSYEQYF
>TRBV6-1
CASSEHYSGQRTYEQYF
>TRBV19
CASTFGGTGELFF
>TRBV3-1
CASSPGVDTGELFF
>TRBV5-1
CASSLGVGTNSPLHF
>TRBV9
CASSPYGSGDEQFF
>TRBV28
CASSSGQGLLNVQFF
>TRBV20-1
CSPKKGVSYEQYF
>TRBV20-1
CSARRTEAFF